This passage covers 17 T cell receptor beta chains from one sample sequenced in a study of T cells in Graves' hyperthyroidism and ophthalmopathy. Regions amplified from RNA transcripts were the TCR beta CDR3 regions. An initial round of RT-PCR targeting the TCR CDR3 relied on the HTBI primer set. TCRdb reanalysed the multiplex PCR reads using MiXCR and keeps one entry per CDR3 protein. This sample has hundreds of thousands of distinct CDR3 sequences, with around a quarter found just once. The specimen sequenced was blood. Receptors were obtained from a woman in her 30s with Graves' ophthalmopathy.

This clonotype was seen many times. The chain combines TRBV12-3 or TRBV12-4 with TRBJ1-2; 9 bases are shared with TRBD1. The CDR3 is made up of 16 amino acids. With V trimmed by 4 bases and J by 1 base, 7 bases remained unmatched. The CDR3 nucleotides read TGTGCCAGCAGTTCCGCCGGGACAGGGTTTAACTATGGCTACACCTTC. It encodes CASSSAGTGFNYGYTF.

This clonotype was detected ten times or more. The chain recombines TRBV15 with TRBJ2-2; maybe TRBD2 (5 bases). With 5 bases removed from V and 5 bases from J, the gap between germline ends came to 6 bases. This CDR3 has 12 residues. The germline V gene has CDR1 LNHNV and CDR2 YYDKDF (reference sequence). The CDR3 sequence is CATSRETGELFF. The CDR3 coding sequence is TGTGCCACCAGCCGGGAAACCGGGGAGCTGTTTTTT.

CDR3 sequence (DNA): TGTGCCAGCAGTTACCTCTCGGGAATGGTAGCTTTCTTT. Translated, it gives CASSYLSGMVAFF. The V and J genes are TRBV6-5 and TRBJ1-1; D gene unclear. V shed 2 bases and J shed 10 bases, with 14 bases lying between them. The CDR3 has 13 amino acids. Germline V lookup: CDR1 MNHEY, CDR2 SVGAGI.

CDR3 protein: CASNVGGEETQYF. The CDR3 bases are TGTGCCAGCAATGTGGGGGGAGAAGAGACCCAGTACTTC. The gene calls are TRBV6-1 and TRBJ2-5; the D gene is possibly TRBD2 (6 bases). The CDR3 consists of 13 residues. Looked up from germline, CDR1 is MNHNS and CDR2 is SASEGT. Trimming took 7 bases from V and 3 from J, leaving 12 bases between them.

At least ten counts were recorded for this clonotype. The chain recombines TRBV28 with TRBJ1-2; the D is unclear. CDR3 size: 13 residues. The germline V gene encodes CDR1 MDHEN and CDR2 SYDVKM. Trimming removed 3 bases at V and 7 bases at J, with 12 bases between. The CDR3: CASSFAAASGYTF. The CDR3 DNA reads as TGTGCCAGCAGTTTTGCGGCGGCGAGTGGCTACACCTTC.

Many counts were recorded for this clonotype. The gene calls are TRBV11-2 and TRBJ2-5; unclear D gene. With 5 bases removed from V and 3 bases from J, the gap between germline ends came to 16 bases. This CDR3 region has 15 residues. Germline CDR1 SGHAT, CDR2 FQNNGV. The CDR3 is CASSLPPWTKETQYF. The DNA for the CDR3 is TGTGCCAGCAGCCTCCCCCCATGGACGAAAGAGACCCAGTACTTC. The variable domain in full, with the rest retrieved from reference TRBV11-2 and TRBJ2-5, is EAGVAQSPRYKIIEKRQSVAFWCNPISGHATLYWYQQILGQGPKLLIQFQNNGVVDDSQLPKDRFSAERLKGVDSTLKIQPAKLEDSAVYLCASSLPPWTKETQYFGPGTRLLVL.

In its sample, this clonotype was seen a few times. The CDR3 sequence is CASRPGRKGSTGELFF. The CDR3 DNA follows: TGTGCCAGCAGACCGGGACGAAAGGGGAGCACCGGGGAGCTGTTTTTT. This chain joins TRBV12-3 or TRBV12-4 and TRBJ2-2, with D perhaps given as TRBD1 or TRBD2 (5 bases each). CDR3 length: 16 residues. V was shortened by 6 bases and J by 4 bases, with 18 bases between the two germline ends.

This clonotype was seen repeatedly, ten times or more. The rearrangement uses TRBV29-1 and TRBJ2-5, with 7 bases aligning to TRBD2. The germline V gene has CDR1 SQVTM and CDR2 ANQGSEA. The CDR3 length is 15 residues. With V trimmed by 0 bases and J by 2 bases, 6 bases remained unmatched. The DNA of the CDR3 is TGCAGCGTTGAAGATCCGGGGGGATCACAAGAGACCCAGTACTTC. This gives the protein CSVEDPGGSQETQYF.

This clonotype showed up many times. The chain has TRBV11-2 and TRBJ1-5; 10 nucleotides align to TRBD1. Germline CDR1 and CDR2: SGHAT and FQNNGV. V shed 5 bases and J 4 bases; nucleotides not matched to a gene: 8. The length of the CDR3 is 16 residues. CDR3 in amino acids: CASSSSRGQGNQPQHF. The CDR3 nucleotides are TGTGCCAGCAGCAGCTCCAGGGGACAGGGGAATCAGCCCCAGCATTTT.

This clonotype showed up many times. The rearrangement uses TRBV10-3 and TRBJ1-1; 7 nucleotides align to TRBD1. Germline lookup yields CDR1 ENHRY and CDR2 SYGVKD. The CDR3 has 13 amino acids. V shed 4 bases, J shed 3 bases, and the junction held 2 bases outside the gene matches. The CDR3 bases are TGTGCCATCAGTGCCCAGGGGGACACTGAAGCTTTCTTT. Its protein is CAISAQGDTEAFF.

The table lists this clonotype with many counts. The chain recombines TRBV20-1 with TRBJ1-2; no clear D gene. Per the germline V gene, CDR1 is DFQATT and CDR2 is SNEGSKA (reference sequence). This CDR3 contains 12 residues. V lost 3 bases to trimming and J lost 4 bases, with 9 bases between them. The CDR3 region is CSASVRSYGYTF. The CDR3 nucleotides read TGCAGTGCTAGTGTTAGAAGCTATGGCTACACCTTC.

A few counts support this clonotype. The CDR3 DNA reads TGTGCCAGCAGCCAAGATTCGCCGGGGGAGGACGAGCAGTACTTC. Translation: CASSQDSPGEDEQYF. The chain is built from TRBV4-2 and TRBJ2-7, with D perhaps matching TRBD2 (6 bases). Germline CDR1 is LGHNA and CDR2 is YNFKEQ. The CDR3 length is 15 residues. V gave up 0 bases and J gave up 5 bases, with 14 bases separating them.

This clonotype has at least ten counts. As DNA, the CDR3 is TGTGCTAGTGGTTTGGTACCGCCAGGGCATGGCTACACCTTC. This translates into CASGLVPPGHGYTF. The J gene is TRBJ1-2, the V gene TRBV12-5; weak D call: TRBD1 (5 bases). Per germline, CDR1 LGHNT and CDR2 FRNRAP. Trimming removed 0 bases from V and 6 bases from J, with 11 bases in between. The CDR3 is 14 amino acids.

This clonotype occurred a few times. This sequence joins TRBV6-1 and TRBJ1-5; maybe TRBD1 (6 bases). CDR1 is MNHNS and CDR2 is SASEGT in the germline V gene. Trimming removed 9 bases from V and 6 bases from J, with 15 bases in between. CDR3 length: 13 amino acids. The CDR3 protein is CASFGGAGQPQHF. CDR3 in DNA: TGTGCCAGTTTTGGGGGCGCGGGTCAGCCCCAGCATTTT.

At least ten counts were recorded for this clonotype. V usage is TRBV6-2 or TRBV6-3 and J usage is TRBJ2-7, with no clear D. V was shortened by 2 bases and J by 0 bases, with 17 bases between the two germline ends. The CDR3 covers 17 residues. Germline assignment: CDR1 MNHEY and CDR2 SVGEGT. CDR3 bases: TGTGCCAGCAGTTACCCCTCCCGGCAGGCAAGCTCCTACGAGCAGTACTTC. Translating it yields CASSYPSRQASSYEQYF.

The chain is built from TRBV4-1 and TRBJ1-1; no definite D call. Trimming took 1 base from V and 4 from J, leaving 10 bases between them. The CDR3 length is 14 residues. Germline CDR1 MGHRA, CDR2 YSYEKL. CDR3 in DNA: TGCGCCAGCAGCCAAGTACAGCGAGTCACTGAAGCTTTCTTT. Protein: CASSQVQRVTEAFF.

This clonotype was detected many times. J is TRBJ2-7 and V is TRBV11-2; D not certain. Per the germline V gene, CDR1 is SGHAT and CDR2 is FQNNGV. V lost 3 bases and J 2 bases, leaving 11 bases between the germline ends. The CDR3 has 14 residues. The CDR3 sequence is CASSFQTVAYEQYF. CDR3 sequence (DNA): TGTGCCAGCAGCTTTCAGACCGTTGCCTACGAGCAGTACTTC.